This note documents a single T cell receptor beta chain sequence. The antigen remains undetermined. This CDR3 is 17 amino acids long. CDR1 and CDR2 from the germline V gene are LGHNA and YNFKEQ. V shed 0 bases, J shed 0 bases, and the junction held 4 bases outside the gene matches. This record comes from a study of response to subunit inactivated influenza vaccine. Study results and limitations: Few additional T cells are recruited per seasonal influenza vaccination, authors suggested.

TCRdb fed the RT-PCR reads into MiXCR, producing one record per CDR3 protein. The data show approximately 730,000 distinct CDR3 sequences, approximately 15% seen once. The chain is built from TRBV4-2 and TRBJ1-4; 7 nucleotides match TRBD1. The sample in question was PBMCs from blood, obtained around 14 days before vaccination. The TCR was taken from a man aged 45-60 years who received an inactivated influenza vaccine. CDR3 loop: CASSQDLGTATNEKLFF. The DNA for the CDR3 is TGTGCCAGCAGCCAAGATTTAGGGACAGCAACTAATGAAAAACTGTTTTTT.